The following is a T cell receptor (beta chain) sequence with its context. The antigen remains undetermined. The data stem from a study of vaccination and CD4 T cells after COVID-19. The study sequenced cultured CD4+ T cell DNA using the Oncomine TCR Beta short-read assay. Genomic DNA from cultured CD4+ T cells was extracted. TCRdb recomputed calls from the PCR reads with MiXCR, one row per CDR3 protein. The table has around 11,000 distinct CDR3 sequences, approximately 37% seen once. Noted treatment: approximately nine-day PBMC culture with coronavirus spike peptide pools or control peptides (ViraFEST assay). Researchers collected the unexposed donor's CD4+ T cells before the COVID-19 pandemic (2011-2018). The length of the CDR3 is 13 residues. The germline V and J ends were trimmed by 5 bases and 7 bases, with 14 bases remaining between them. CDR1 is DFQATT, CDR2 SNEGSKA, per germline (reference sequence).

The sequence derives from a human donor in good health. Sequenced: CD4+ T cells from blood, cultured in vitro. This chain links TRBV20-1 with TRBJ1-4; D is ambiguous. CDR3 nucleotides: TGCAGTGCTTGCACGTCGGGAGGTGAAAAACTGTTTTTT. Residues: CSACTSGGEKLFF.